Below, 20 T cell receptor beta chains from the same sample are listed, as sequenced in a study of cytomegalovirus exposure and HLA in healthy donors. Primers included in the PCR were 60 Vbeta and 13 Jbeta primers. Profiled with immunoSEQ multiplex PCR; TCRdb holds only in-frame clones, not every one. The sample holds 170,000 or so clones; about three quarters are singletons and the top ten take roughly 1.4%. The sample taken for sequencing was PBMCs. Receptor source: a woman aged 25 to 39 in good health and CMV-seropositive.

The V call is TRBV29-1, the J call TRBJ2-1; D not resolved. This CDR3 has 10 amino acids. In germline, CDR1 is SQVTM, CDR2 ANQGSEA. With 6 bases removed from V and 7 bases from J, the gap between germline ends came to 7 bases. The CDR3 region is CSVPRNEQFF. CDR3 nucleotides: TGCAGCGTCCCGCGGAATGAGCAGTTCTTC.

J is TRBJ2-1 and V is TRBV11-2, with 9 nucleotides matching TRBD2. CDR1 SGHAT and CDR2 FQNNGV come from the germline V gene. The CDR3 loop spans 15 amino acids. With V trimmed by 1 base and J by 4 bases, 2 bases remained unmatched. CDR3 region: CASSLVAGEYNEQFF. Here the CDR3 DNA reads TGTGCCAGCAGCTTAGTAGCGGGAGAGTACAATGAGCAGTTCTTC.

J is TRBJ2-1 and V is TRBV10-1, with 8 bases fitting TRBD2. Germline V gene sequence: CDR1 WNHNN, CDR2 SYGVQD (reference sequence). The CDR3 totals 14 residues. Germline trimming cut 5 bases from V and 3 bases from J; bases unmatched to any gene: 3. The CDR3 DNA sequence: TGCGCCAGCAGTTTTAGCGGGAACTACAATGAGCAGTTCTTC. Translated, it gives CASSFSGNYNEQFF.

Written as DNA, the CDR3 is TGCGCCAGCAGCCAAGACCTCCGAGACGAGCAGTACTTC. Residues: CASSQDLRDEQYF. The chain recombines TRBV4-3 with TRBJ2-7; D not certain. Germline CDR1 and CDR2: LGHNA and YSLEER. The V end lost 0 bases, the J end lost 5 bases, and 8 bases lay between the germline ends. This CDR3 is 13 amino acids long.

The rearrangement links TRBV5-1 to TRBJ2-5; 9 positions agree with TRBD2. Germline lookup yields CDR1 SGHRS and CDR2 YFSETQ. The CDR3 consists of 16 residues. V was pared by 0 bases and J by 2 bases, with 5 bases of the junction left unmatched. The CDR3 DNA sequence: TGCGCCAGCAGCTTGGATACTAGCGGGCCTCAAGAGACCCAGTACTTC. Translating it yields CASSLDTSGPQETQYF.

Here the CDR3 reads CASSLASGGYTF. CDR3 nucleotides: TGTGCCAGCAGCTTGGCCAGCGGTGGCTACACCTTC. The rearrangement joins TRBV5-6 to TRBJ1-2; D is uncertain. V shed 0 bases and J shed 7 bases, with 7 bases lying between them. Germline-derived CDR1 and CDR2 are SGHDT and YYEEEE. This CDR3 has 12 residues. Filled out from reference TRBV5-6 and TRBJ1-2, the complete variable domain reads DAGVTQSPTHLIKTRGQQVTLRCSPKSGHDTVSWYQQALGQGPQFIFQYYEEEERQRGNFPDRFSGHQFPNYSSELNVNALLLGDSALYLCASSLASGGYTFGSGTRLTVV.

This clone was recorded only once. The rearrangement links TRBV5-1 to TRBJ1-5, with 9 bases aligning to TRBD1. V lost 3 bases and J lost 2; bases outside the gene matches: 3. This CDR3 has 15 amino acids. Germline CDR1 SGHRS, CDR2 YFSETQ. The CDR3 DNA is TGCGCCAGCAGCTCGACAGGGGGGGGCAATCAGCCCCAGCATTTT. It specifies CASSSTGGGNQPQHF.

The chain links TRBV6-1 to TRBJ1-2, with D possibly being TRBD1 (6 bases). Germline V lookup: CDR1 MNHNS, CDR2 SASEGT. The CDR3 loop spans 14 amino acids. V was cut by 3 bases and J by 4 bases, with 12 bases left in between. The CDR3 nucleotides read TGTGCCAGCAGTGACTCCGGGGACATCTATGGCTACACCTTC. This gives the protein CASSDSGDIYGYTF.

J is TRBJ2-5 and V is TRBV4-1, with D perhaps matching TRBD2 (6 bases). CDR1 and CDR2 from the germline V gene are MGHRA and YSYEKL. The germline V and J ends were trimmed by 0 bases and 2 bases, with 19 bases remaining between them. The CDR3 totals 18 residues. The CDR3 loop is CASSQEGSSSASQETQYF. The CDR3 bases are TGCGCCAGCAGCCAAGAGGGTTCGTCTAGCGCCTCTCAAGAGACCCAGTACTTC.

In this sample, this clone turned up once. V and J are TRBV28 and TRBJ1-5; D is possibly TRBD1 (5 bases). The CDR3 runs to 16 residues. V was pared by 1 base and J by 4 bases, with 14 bases between. The germline V gene has CDR1 MDHEN and CDR2 SYDVKM. CDR3 sequence reads: CASSLYRRQSNQPQHF. CDR3 DNA sequence: TGTGCCAGCAGTTTATACCGTCGACAGAGTAATCAGCCCCAGCATTTT.

The chain links TRBV7-2 to TRBJ2-4, with TRBD2 as a possible D gene (6 bases). CDR3 length: 18 residues. CDR1 is SGHTA, CDR2 FQGNSA, per germline. V was shortened by 5 bases and J by 0 bases, with 20 bases between the two germline ends. The CDR3 DNA is TGTGCCAGCAGCACCCGGGACTCTTTCACCCTAGCCAAAAACATTCAGTACTTC. Translated, it gives CASSTRDSFTLAKNIQYF.

This sequence joins TRBV5-1 and TRBJ2-7, with D hard to call. The length of the CDR3 is 12 residues. V was shortened by 4 bases and J by 6 bases, with 11 bases between the two germline ends. CDR1 is SGHRS, CDR2 YFSETQ, per germline. CDR3 residues: CASSLSGSEQYF. CDR3 DNA: TGCGCCAGCAGCCTGAGTGGTAGCGAGCAGTACTTC. Full variable domain (remainder filled in from reference TRBV5-1 and TRBJ2-7): KAGVTQTPRYLIKTRGQQVTLSCSPISGHRSVSWYQQTPGQGLQFLFEYFSETQRNKGNFPGRFSGRQFSNSRSEMNVSTLELGDSALYLCASSLSGSEQYFGPGTRLTVT.

V and J are TRBV10-3 and TRBJ2-1; the match to TRBD2 covers 8 bases. Trimming cost V 0 bases and J 0 bases; bases outside gene matches: 7. In germline, CDR1 is ENHRY, CDR2 SYGVKD. This CDR3 region has 18 residues. The CDR3, as DNA: TGTGCCATCAGTGAGTCACCGGGACTAGGGAGCTCCTACAATGAGCAGTTCTTC. Translating it yields CAISESPGLGSSYNEQFF.

V gene TRBV4-3 combines with J gene TRBJ2-7; 14 positions match TRBD2. The CDR3 has 17 amino acids. V dropped 4 bases and J dropped 4; count of bases not matched to a gene: 9. Germline assignment: CDR1 LGHNA and CDR2 YSLEER. The CDR3 loop is CASSPDGLAGGGYEQYF. CDR3 DNA: TGCGCCAGCAGCCCCGACGGACTAGCGGGAGGAGGGTACGAGCAGTACTTC.

V and J are TRBV9 and TRBJ2-1; TRBD1 aligns across 9 bases. The V gene's germline CDR1 is SGDLS and CDR2 YYNGEE. CDR3 size: 15 residues. The trim removed 3 bases at V and 8 bases at J, leaving 9 bases unmatched. CDR3 sequence reads: CASSEGRDRADEQFF. CDR3 DNA: TGTGCCAGCAGCGAGGGGAGGGACAGGGCTGATGAGCAGTTCTTC.

The chain couples TRBV5-1 to TRBJ2-5; TRBD1 agrees at 7 bases. After removal of 3 bases from V and 3 bases from J, the junction contained 8 bases not matched to a gene. CDR1 is SGHRS and CDR2 is YFSETQ in the germline V gene. The CDR3 consists of 15 residues. CDR3 DNA: TGCGCCAGCAGCTGGACCGGGACAGCCGAAGAGACCCAGTACTTC. This codes for CASSWTGTAEETQYF.

The chain joins TRBV7-2 to TRBJ2-1; the D gene is possibly TRBD2 (6 bases). In germline, CDR1 is SGHTA, CDR2 FQGNSA. The V gene lost 1 base and the J gene lost 0 bases, with 13 bases spanning the gap. The CDR3 contains 17 residues. CDR3 amino acids: CASSLGFGSGSYNEQFF. CDR3 nucleotide sequence: TGTGCCAGCAGCTTAGGGTTCGGGAGCGGCTCCTACAATGAGCAGTTCTTC.

The chain recombines TRBV5-1 with TRBJ2-1; 12 nucleotides agree with TRBD2. With V trimmed by 3 bases and J by 9 bases, 4 bases remained unmatched. The CDR3 is made up of 14 amino acids. Germline CDR1 is SGHRS and CDR2 is YFSETQ. CDR3 sequence: CASSSLAGGLEQFF. CDR3 nucleotides: TGCGCCAGCAGCTCCCTAGCGGGAGGGCTTGAGCAGTTCTTC.

This clone was seen only once. This chain's CDR3 is CASSIGPGPRGSYNEQFF. The CDR3 nucleotides are TGTGCCAGTAGTATAGGCCCGGGACCCAGGGGCTCCTACAATGAGCAGTTCTTC. The rearrangement links TRBV19 to TRBJ2-1; possibly TRBD1 for D (6 bases). V was trimmed by 1 base and J by 0 bases, leaving 16 bases between them. This CDR3 has 18 amino acids. Germline V gene sequence: CDR1 LNHDA, CDR2 SQIVND (reference sequence).

This clone was seen just once. The chain uses TRBV30 and TRBJ1-2; D gene uncertain. The CDR3 runs 14 residues. Trimming stripped 2 bases from V and 8 bases from J, with 18 bases between. Germline V gene sequence: CDR1 GTSNPN, CDR2 SVGIG (reference sequence). CDR3 sequence reads: CAWSTHQRADGYTF. As DNA, the CDR3 is TGTGCCTGGAGTACCCACCAGAGGGCGGACGGCTACACCTTC. Drawing the rest from reference TRBV30 and TRBJ1-2, the complete variable domain is SQTIHQWPATLVQPVGSPLSLECTVEGTSNPNLYWYRQAAGRGLQLLFYSVGIGQISSEVPQNLSASRPQDRQFILSSKKLLLSDSGFYLCAWSTHQRADGYTFGSGTRLTVV.